Listed below are T cell receptor beta chains from one sample, sequenced in a study of vaccination and CD4 T cells after COVID-19. TCRdb itself ran the PCR reads through MiXCR, one entry per CDR3 protein. In the table there are about 12,000 distinct CDR3 sequences, 50% of which are singletons. No antigen has been assigned to these receptors. Sequencing was done on a sample of CD4+ T cells from blood, cultured in vitro. These receptors all stem from a human donor who had recovered from COVID-19. Both conserved end residues are part of each CDR3. D genes are given only for firm matches. Rows may omit the clone size; those that give it use once, few, many or a size class.

>TRBV6-2/TRBV6-3|15|TRBJ1-6|-|-
TGTGCCAGCAGTAGCCAGGGAGGCATCGGGTCACCCCTCCACTTT
CASSSQGGIGSPLHF
>TRBV5-1|16|TRBJ2-1|TRBD1|-
TGCGCCAGCAGCTTGGTGGGGACAGGGGCTCACAATGAGCAGTTCTTC
CASSLVGTGAHNEQFF
>TRBV20-1|14|TRBJ2-4|TRBD1|-
TGCAGTGCTAGAGGAGGGGGCAGCAAAAACATTCAGTACTTC
CSARGGGSKNIQYF
>TRBV19|11|TRBJ1-1|-|-
TGTGCCAGTAGTATATACACTGAAGCTTTCTTT
CASSIYTEAFF
>TRBV10-1|12|TRBJ1-2|-|once
TGCGCGAGCACAGGGATAGTAAAGGGCTACACCTTC
CASTGIVKGYTF
>TRBV2|14|TRBJ2-5|-|few
TGTGCCAGCAGCGTAGGACTGATTCAAGAGACCCAGTACTTC
CASSVGLIQETQYF
>TRBV7-9|16|TRBJ1-4|-|-
TGTGCCAGCAGCTTATCTCAGATGGCTTATAATGAAAAACTGTTTTTT
CASSLSQMAYNEKLFF
>TRBV6-5|15|TRBJ2-2|-|few
TGTGCCAGCAGTTACGTAGGGACGGTGCCCGGGGAGCTGTTTTTT
CASSYVGTVPGELFF
>TRBV12-5|13|TRBJ1-1|-|few
TGTGCTAGTGGTTTGCTCCCGAACACTGAAGCTTTCTTT
CASGLLPNTEAFF
>TRBV19|17|TRBJ2-3|TRBD2|-
TGTGCCAGTAGTCTACGACTGAGCGCTAGCGGGGGAGATACGCAGTATTTT
CASSLRLSASGGDTQYF
>TRBV5-4|14|TRBJ2-5|-|few
TGTGCCAGCACCTATCGAGGGGATCGAGAGACCCAGTACTTC
CASTYRGDRETQYF
>TRBV11-3|17|TRBJ2-3|TRBD2|-
TGTGCCAGCAGCTTCCCATCAGCGGGGGGCCGCTGGGATACGCAGTATTTT
CASSFPSAGGRWDTQYF
>TRBV29-1|14|TRBJ2-1|-|-
TGCAGCGTCATCACAGGGTATTCGCACAATGAGCAGTTCTTC
CSVITGYSHNEQFF
>TRBV15|13|TRBJ1-2|-|few
TGTGCCACCAGCAGAGATAAGGGGTATGGCTACACCTTC
CATSRDKGYGYTF
>TRBV2|14|TRBJ1-2|-|few
TGTGCCAGCAGTGAGGCAGGGACGTTTGGAGGCTACACCTTC
CASSEAGTFGGYTF
>TRBV12-3/TRBV12-4|13|TRBJ2-2|-|-
TGTGCCAGCAGTTTAGGGTCGGTCGGGGAGCTGTTTTTT
CASSLGSVGELFF
>TRBV20-1|13|TRBJ2-5|TRBD2|-
TGCAGTGCCCTCGGGACTAGCCAAGAGACCCAGTACTTC
CSALGTSQETQYF
>TRBV4-1|13|TRBJ2-1|-|few
TGCGCCAGCAGCCAAGTAGGGGTCGGGGAGCAGTTCTTC
CASSQVGVGEQFF
>TRBV12-3/TRBV12-4|14|TRBJ1-1|-|-
TGTGCCAGCAGTTCGACAGGAGCCCACGCTGAAGCTTTCTTT
CASSSTGAHAEAFF
>TRBV20-1|15|TRBJ2-5|TRBD2|-
TGCAGTGCTGGAGGTATAGCGGGGGACGGAGAGACCCAGTACTTC
CSAGGIAGDGETQYF
>TRBV6-1|17|TRBJ1-1|-|medium-sized
TGTGCCAGCAGTAGCCCAACTTACAGGGTAGGGAACACTGAAGCTTTCTTT
CASSSPTYRVGNTEAFF
>TRBV12-3/TRBV12-4|11|TRBJ1-4|-|-
TGTGCCAGCAGTTTACGGGAAAAACTGTTTTTT
CASSLREKLFF
>TRBV6-1|12|TRBJ1-1|-|-
TGTGCCAGCAGTGAAGTGAAGGGTACAGCTTTCTTT
CASSEVKGTAFF
>TRBV12-3/TRBV12-4|15|TRBJ1-1|TRBD1|-
TGTGCCAGCAGTTTAAGACAGGGATACCACACTGAAGCTTTCTTT
CASSLRQGYHTEAFF
>TRBV24-1|14|TRBJ2-5|-|few
TGTGCCACCAGAGGAAACGATTACGGAGAGACCCAGTACTTC
CATRGNDYGETQYF
>TRBV6-5|14|TRBJ1-3|-|-
TGTGCCAGCAGTTACTCGAAAAGGGGAAACACCATATATTTT
CASSYSKRGNTIYF
>TRBV11-2|15|TRBJ2-5|-|-
TGTGCCAGCAGCTTAGCGGGGACCCACCAAGAGACCCAGTACTTC
CASSLAGTHQETQYF
>TRBV5-4|15|TRBJ2-3|-|-
TGTGCCAGCAGCTTGGGAGGGGATGGGACAGATACGCAGTATTTT
CASSLGGDGTDTQYF